This T cell receptor (beta chain) is drawn from a study of Ad26.COV2.S vaccination and SARS-CoV-2 variants. Study-wide results and limits: Measures of TCR breadth and depth may have fallen short of total T cell responses. Breadth, reportedly substantial, characterized the spike-specific CD8+ and CD4+ T cell responses after vaccination. Participants in the vaccine arm had higher spike-specific TCR breadth; placebo recipients had lower.

With respect to this clone: Its antigen is currently unknown.

The table came from immunoSEQ multiplex PCR; TCRdb's copy has only in-frame clones and leaves some out. This table has about 98,000 clones, around 80% appearing once. The germline V gene has CDR1 SGHVS and CDR2 FNYEAQ. The CDR3 has 15 amino acids. Between the trimmed V and J ends, which lost 1 base and 7 bases, there was a span of 13 bases. The V gene is TRBV7-6, the J gene TRBJ2-2; D is uncertain. Material: peripheral blood, obtained after recovery from COVID-19. This TCR was recovered from a human donor who had recovered from COVID-19. DNA of the CDR3: TGTGCCAGCAGCTTAGTGACATGGGGAAGCGGGGAGCTGTTTTTT. This codes for CASSLVTWGSGELFF. Full variable domain (outside the CDR3, taken from reference TRBV7-6 and TRBJ2-2): GAGVSQSPRYKVTKRGQDVALRCDPISGHVSLYWYRQALGQGPEFLTYFNYEAQQDKSGLPNDRFSAERPEGSISTLTIQRTEQRDSAMYRCASSLVTWGSGELFFGEGSRLTVL.